Sequencing of this TCR beta chain was carried out in a study of PD-L1 blockade in urothelial cancer. For the study at large: Patients went on atezolizumab in about 2014, receiving 1,200 mg intravenously every 3 weeks. Study conclusions and caveats: A below-median TCR clonality in blood before treatment predicted better survival.

As regards this clone: Its specificity is not known.

The ends lost 3 bases at V and 9 bases at J; junction bases unmatched: 10. The CDR3 is 15 amino acids. CDR1 SGHTA and CDR2 FQGNSA come from the germline V gene. The time point is: pretreatment peripheral blood. Every PCR received spiked-in synthetic TCR analog templates. The data were produced by immunoSEQ multiplex PCR, yet TCRdb's version contains in-frame clones alone and is incomplete. The repertoire holds some 46,000 clones, around 84% seen once, with around 15% in the top ten. This rearrangement joins TRBV7-2 to TRBJ2-2, with 7 bases aligning to TRBD1. The material was PBMCs, obtained around atezolizumab (anti-PD-L1) treatment. The TCR was taken from a man aged 60 to 69 with urothelial cancer. CDR3 coding DNA: TGTGCCAGCAGCTTGCCTCAGGGGGTCCCCCGGGAGCTGTTTTTT. Protein sequence: CASSLPQGVPRELFF. Using reference TRBV7-2 and TRBJ2-2 for the parts outside the CDR3, the full variable domain is GAGVSQSPSNKVTEKGKDVELRCDPISGHTALYWYRQSLGQGLEFLIYFQGNSAPDKSGLPSDRFSAERTGGSVSTLTIQRTQQEDSAVYLCASSLPQGVPRELFFGEGSRLTVL.